Each of the 19 T cell receptor beta chains below was sequenced from the same sample in a study of blood T cell repertoires in COVID-19. Only in-frame clones appear in the TCRdb table, and some are missing; sequencing was by immunoSEQ multiplex PCR. The table lists fewer than 25,000 clones, 65% to 90% of them singletons. The sequenced sample was peripheral blood. The receptors here all came from a man in his 70s with acute or convalescent COVID-19.

This clone occurred a few times. The genes are TRBV30 and TRBJ2-5; 7 bases fit TRBD1. V lost 3 bases, J lost 6 bases, and 7 bases stayed unmatched. This CDR3 is built from 13 residues. Germline V lookup: CDR1 GTSNPN, CDR2 SVGIG (reference sequence). The CDR3 sequence is CAWRRQGSKTQYF. DNA for the CDR3: TGTGCCTGGAGGAGACAGGGTAGTAAGACCCAGTACTTC. Based on the CDR3 plus reference TRBV30 and TRBJ2-5, the full variable domain is SQTIHQWPATLVQPVGSPLSLECTVEGTSNPNLYWYRQAAGRGLQLLFYSVGIGQISSEVPQNLSASRPQDRQFILSSKKLLLSDSGFYLCAWRRQGSKTQYFGPGTRLLVL.

The chain links TRBV10-3 to TRBJ1-2, with D unresolved. The germline V gene encodes CDR1 ENHRY and CDR2 SYGVKD. The CDR3 length is 14 residues. The V gene lost 6 bases and the J gene lost 2 bases, with 13 bases spanning the gap. CDR3 DNA: TGTGCCATCAGCGGATCCGGGGTCAACTATGGCTACACCTTC. Protein: CAISGSGVNYGYTF.

CDR3 coding DNA: TGTGCCAGCAGCCGGGACAGGGTCGAGGAAAAACTGTTTTTT. Residues: CASSRDRVEEKLFF. J is TRBJ1-4 and V is TRBV7-8, with 9 bases lining up with TRBD1. Germline CDR1 SGHVS, CDR2 FQNEAQ. The CDR3 is 14 residues long. V gave up 5 bases and J gave up 8 bases; unmatched junction bases: 6.

This clone was seen a handful of times. The V gene is TRBV12-5, the J gene TRBJ2-1, with a possible D match to TRBD2 (6 bases). This CDR3 spans 15 amino acids. The germline V and J ends were trimmed by 7 bases and 2 bases, with 15 bases remaining between them. Germline V gives CDR1 LGHNT, CDR2 FRNRAP. The DNA of the CDR3 is TGTGCTAGTGCCCTTGGCGGGACCACCTACAATGAGCAGTTCTTC. It codes for CASALGGTTYNEQFF.

The table lists this clone with a count of one. The rearrangement joins TRBV7-9 to TRBJ1-2; D is ambiguous. There are 14 residues in the CDR3. The germline CDR1 and CDR2 sequences are SEHNR and FQNEAQ (reference sequence). Trimming removed 2 bases at V and 4 bases at J, with 11 bases between. DNA of the CDR3: TGTGCCAGCAGCTTATCGGTTGTCTCCTATGGCTACACCTTC. Translating gives CASSLSVVSYGYTF.

In this sample, this clone is medium-sized. V gene TRBV19 combines with J gene TRBJ1-1; 10 bases align to TRBD1. V was pared by 7 bases and J by 8 bases, with 10 bases of the junction left unmatched. The CDR3 loop spans 14 amino acids. CDR1 and CDR2 (germline): LNHDA, SQIVND (reference sequence). This CDR3 is CASKNAWDRGEAFF. The CDR3 coding sequence is TGTGCCAGTAAGAATGCCTGGGACAGGGGCGAAGCTTTCTTT.

The table lists this clone with a count of one. The chain is built from TRBV6-5 and TRBJ1-1; 7 nucleotides agree with TRBD1. With 3 bases clipped from V and 4 bases from J, the junction kept 8 bases outside the gene matches. The CDR3 extends over 15 amino acids. Per the germline V gene, CDR1 is MNHEY and CDR2 is SVGAGI. CDR3 in DNA: TGTGCCAGCAGTTATTCCTACCAGGGGGGCACTGAAGCTTTCTTT. It specifies CASSYSYQGGTEAFF.

The chain is built from TRBV7-3 and TRBJ2-3; a weak D match, TRBD2 (5 bases). V was trimmed by 5 bases and J by 2 bases, leaving 14 bases between them. Germline V gene data show CDR1 as SGHTA and CDR2 as FQGTGA. The CDR3 has 15 residues. The CDR3 loop is CASSEGLFNTDTQYF. In nucleotides, the CDR3 is TGTGCCAGCAGCGAAGGACTTTTCAACACAGATACGCAGTATTTT.

V and J are TRBV29-1 and TRBJ2-5; D may be TRBD1 (5 bases). The germline V and J ends were trimmed by 0 bases and 2 bases, with 10 bases remaining between them. The germline CDR1 and CDR2 sequences are SQVTM and ANQGSEA. The CDR3 has 14 amino acids. The CDR3 nucleotides are TGCAGCGTTGAAGATGGGGCGGTTCAAGAGACCCAGTACTTC. Its translation: CSVEDGAVQETQYF.

The chain is built from TRBV6-5 and TRBJ1-1; no reliable D call. CDR1 is MNHEY, CDR2 SVGAGI, per germline. The CDR3 extends over 13 amino acids. With 7 bases removed from V and 4 bases from J, the gap between germline ends came to 13 bases. The CDR3: CASTPQTGTEAFF. CDR3 DNA: TGTGCCAGCACCCCCCAGACGGGCACTGAAGCTTTCTTT.

This rearrangement joins TRBV18 to TRBJ2-1; D is possibly TRBD2 (5 bases). The V gene's germline CDR1 is KGHSH and CDR2 LQKENI. The CDR3 covers 12 residues. Trimming took off 6 bases at V and 7 bases at J, with 10 bases between the two ends. In DNA, the CDR3 is TGTGCCAGCTCGCGGACTCTGAATGAGCAGTTCTTC. It encodes CASSRTLNEQFF.

This clone showed up just a few times. V and J are TRBV7-2 and TRBJ2-7; 10 nucleotides match TRBD2. Germline V lookup: CDR1 SGHTA, CDR2 FQGNSA. J was trimmed by 3 bases and V by 7 bases; bases with no gene match: 6. CDR3 length: 14 residues. CDR3 coding DNA: TGTGCCAGCACCCCGAGACTAGCGGGCTACGAGCAGTACTTC. It yields the protein CASTPRLAGYEQYF. Complete variable domain (other parts from reference TRBV7-2 and TRBJ2-7): GAGVSQSPSNKVTEKGKDVELRCDPISGHTALYWYRQSLGQGLEFLIYFQGNSAPDKSGLPSDRFSAERTGGSVSTLTIQRTQQEDSAVYLCASTPRLAGYEQYFGPGTRLTVT.

This clone was observed a handful of times. This chain connects TRBV19 to TRBJ2-7, with no clear D. Germline V gene data show CDR1 as LNHDA and CDR2 as SQIVND (reference sequence). This CDR3 is built from 14 residues. The V end lost 1 base, the J end lost 1 base, and 8 bases lay between the germline ends. This chain's CDR3 is CASSIGSGSYEQYF. CDR3 coding DNA: TGTGCCAGTAGTATAGGATCCGGGTCCTACGAGCAGTACTTC.

Concerning this clone: A read error may produce the germline difference seen at one junction end. The chain couples TRBV3-1 (or the pseudogene TRBV3-2) to TRBJ2-7; 9 bases agree with TRBD1. Germline V lookup: CDR1 LGHDT, CDR2 YNNKEL (reference sequence). There are 18 residues in the CDR3. The CDR3 is CASSHDLMGGQGPRQITF. Written as DNA, the CDR3 is TGTGCCAGCAGCCATGATCTCATGGGTGGACAGGGGCCCAGACAAATCACCTTC.

The chain carries TRBV19 and TRBJ2-2, with a possible D match to TRBD2 (5 bases). This CDR3 contains 15 residues. V dropped 5 bases and J dropped 4 bases, with 14 bases sitting between them. CDR1 is LNHDA and CDR2 is SQIVND in the germline V gene (reference sequence). The CDR3 reads CASSLRAEGTGELFF. CDR3 DNA sequence: TGTGCCAGTAGTCTCCGGGCTGAGGGCACCGGGGAGCTGTTTTTT.

V usage is TRBV3-1 (or the pseudogene TRBV3-2) and J usage is TRBJ1-3; 7 bases map to TRBD1. Germline V gene data show CDR1 as LGHDT and CDR2 as YNNKEL (reference sequence). V lost 6 bases and J lost 2; bases outside the gene matches: 7. The CDR3 is 15 amino acids. The CDR3 DNA is TGTGCCAGCAGTCCTGACAGGGCAGCTGGAAACACCATATATTTT. Its protein product is CASSPDRAAGNTIYF.

The chain joins TRBV7-2 to TRBJ2-7; 12 nucleotides line up with TRBD2. CDR1 is SGHTA and CDR2 is FQGNSA in the germline V gene. Losses at the gene ends were 4 bases for V and 5 bases for J; bases not matched to a gene: 6. This CDR3 region has 15 residues. The CDR3 protein is CASSSLAGGPNEQYF. The CDR3 nucleotides read TGTGCCAGCAGCTCCCTAGCGGGAGGGCCAAACGAGCAGTACTTC. Combining the CDR3 with reference TRBV7-2 and TRBJ2-7 gives the whole variable domain GAGVSQSPSNKVTEKGKDVELRCDPISGHTALYWYRQSLGQGLEFLIYFQGNSAPDKSGLPSDRFSAERTGGSVSTLTIQRTQQEDSAVYLCASSSLAGGPNEQYFGPGTRLTVT.

The V and J genes are TRBV19 and TRBJ2-7, with D possibly TRBD2 on 7 matching bases. Germline V gene sequence: CDR1 LNHDA, CDR2 SQIVND (reference sequence). This CDR3 is built from 14 residues. V gave up 5 bases and J gave up 6 bases, with 17 bases separating them. The CDR3 coding sequence is TGTGCCAGTAGTCCTCAGGCGGGGGCGGGCGAGCAGTACTTC. It is translated as CASSPQAGAGEQYF.

This chain connects TRBV6-6 to TRBJ2-7; the D gene is possibly TRBD1 (6 bases). Trimming removed 5 bases at V and 5 bases at J, with 13 bases between. CDR1 and CDR2 (germline): MNHNY, SVGAGI (reference sequence). The CDR3 contains 13 residues. This chain's CDR3 is CASSNQGSHEQYF. The CDR3 coding sequence is TGTGCCAGCAGTAACCAGGGGTCCCACGAGCAGTACTTC.